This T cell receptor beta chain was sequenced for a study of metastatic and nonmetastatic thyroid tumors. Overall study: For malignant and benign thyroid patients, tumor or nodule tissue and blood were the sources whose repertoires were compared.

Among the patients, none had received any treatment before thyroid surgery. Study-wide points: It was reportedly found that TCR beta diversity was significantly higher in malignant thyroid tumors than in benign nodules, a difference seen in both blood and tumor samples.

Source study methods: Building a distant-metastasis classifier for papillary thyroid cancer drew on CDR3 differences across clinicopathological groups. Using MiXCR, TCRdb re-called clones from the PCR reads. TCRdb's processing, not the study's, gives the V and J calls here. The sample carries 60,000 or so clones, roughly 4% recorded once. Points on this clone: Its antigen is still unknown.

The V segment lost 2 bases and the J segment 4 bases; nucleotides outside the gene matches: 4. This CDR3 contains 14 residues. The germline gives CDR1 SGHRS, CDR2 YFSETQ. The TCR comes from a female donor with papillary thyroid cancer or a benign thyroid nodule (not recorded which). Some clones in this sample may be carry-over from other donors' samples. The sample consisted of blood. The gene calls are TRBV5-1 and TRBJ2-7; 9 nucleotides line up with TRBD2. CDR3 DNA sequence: TGCGCCAGCAGCTTTAGCGGGAGAAGTTACGAGCAGTACTTC. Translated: CASSFSGRSYEQYF. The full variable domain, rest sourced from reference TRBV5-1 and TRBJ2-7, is KAGVTQTPRYLIKTRGQQVTLSCSPISGHRSVSWYQQTPGQGLQFLFEYFSETQRNKGNFPGRFSGRQFSNSRSEMNVSTLELGDSALYLCASSFSGRSYEQYFGPGTRLTVT.